The 21 T cell receptor beta chains reported below all come from one sample, sequenced in a study of T cell responses to AZD1222 COVID-19 vaccine. Method: immunoSEQ multiplex PCR; TCRdb's copy keeps in-frame clones and lacks some. The sample includes 95,000 to 100,000 clones, roughly nine tenths seen only once; the top ten take roughly 1.7%. The sequences come from peripheral blood, collected on day 0 of AZD1222 vaccination. All receptors come from an adult in good health.

The chain links TRBV7-9 to TRBJ2-7; 12 bases match TRBD1. Losses at the gene ends were 4 bases for V and 3 bases for J; bases not matched to a gene: 4. CDR1 SEHNR and CDR2 FQNEAQ come from the germline V gene (reference sequence). There are 15 residues in the CDR3. The CDR3 region has the DNA TGTGCCAGCAGCTCCGGGACAGGGGGCTACTACGAGCAGTACTTC. Its protein product is CASSSGTGGYYEQYF.

This chain uses TRBV12-3 or TRBV12-4 with TRBJ1-4; D gene uncertain. CDR3 length: 12 amino acids. Trimming removed 6 bases at V and 7 bases at J, with 9 bases between. The CDR3, as DNA: TGTGCCAGCAGCCGGAATTCTGAAAAACTGTTTTTT. Its protein is CASSRNSEKLFF.

The chain couples TRBV6-2 or TRBV6-3 to TRBJ1-2; a weak D match, TRBD1 (5 bases). Germline V gene sequence: CDR1 MNHEY, CDR2 SVGEGT. The CDR3 is 16 residues long. The germline V and J ends were trimmed by 6 bases and 8 bases, with 25 bases remaining between them. CDR3 bases: TGTGCCAGCAGCCCTGCGGGGTCAAAAGGGGCAGGGGGCTACACCTTC. Amino acids: CASSPAGSKGAGGYTF.

The chain couples TRBV28 to TRBJ1-3, with TRBD1 identical over 10 bases. J lost 2 bases, V lost 3 bases, and 4 bases had no gene match. CDR3 size: 16 residues. The germline gives CDR1 MDHEN, CDR2 SYDVKM. CDR3 sequence: CASSFTGTGAGNTIYF. The CDR3 DNA reads as TGTGCCAGCAGTTTTACCGGGACAGGGGCTGGAAACACCATATATTTT.

The V gene is TRBV21-1, the J gene TRBJ1-1; TRBD1, the table's D call, lacks a check against the DNA. TRBV21-1 represents a pseudogene. The CDR3 consists of 14 residues. The CDR3 spells CASSMVHENTEAFF. The CDR3, as DNA: TGTGCCAGCAGCATGGTACACGAGAACACTGAAGCTTTCTTT.

This chain joins TRBV12-5 and TRBJ1-1, with TRBD1 as a possible D gene (5 bases). The CDR3 runs to 15 residues. Per the germline V gene, CDR1 is LGHNT and CDR2 is FRNRAP. V was shortened by 5 bases and J by 1 base, with 14 bases between the two germline ends. CDR3 bases: TGTGCTAGTGGTCCCGGGACGGCGACGAACACTGAAGCTTTCTTT. Protein: CASGPGTATNTEAFF.

The chain is built from TRBV28 and TRBJ1-2; TRBD1 matches 8 bases. This CDR3 spans 15 amino acids. CDR1 and CDR2 from the germline V gene are MDHEN and SYDVKM. Germline trimming cut 5 bases from V and 4 bases from J; bases unmatched to any gene: 9. This CDR3 reads CASSPLRDRIYGYTF. CDR3 nucleotides: TGTGCCAGCAGTCCCCTCCGGGACAGGATCTATGGCTACACCTTC.

The J gene is TRBJ2-3, the V gene TRBV5-6, with D uncertain. This CDR3 is 15 amino acids long. The germline gives CDR1 SGHDT, CDR2 YYEEEE. V lost 0 bases and J 3 bases, leaving 11 bases between the germline ends. The CDR3: CASSLVKHWTDTQYF. In DNA form, the CDR3 reads TGTGCCAGCAGCTTGGTTAAGCATTGGACAGATACGCAGTATTTT.

This sequence joins TRBV5-6 and TRBJ1-4; D perhaps matches TRBD1 (5 bases). Germline V CDR1 and CDR2: SGHDT, YYEEEE. Trimming took 0 bases from V and 0 from J, leaving 9 bases between them. The CDR3 contains 16 residues. The CDR3 loop is CASSLAGTATNEKLFF. Written as DNA, the CDR3 is TGTGCCAGCAGCTTGGCGGGGACTGCAACTAATGAAAAACTGTTTTTT. The entire variable domain, with the rest obtained from reference TRBV5-6 and TRBJ1-4, is as follows: DAGVTQSPTHLIKTRGQQVTLRCSPKSGHDTVSWYQQALGQGPQFIFQYYEEEERQRGNFPDRFSGHQFPNYSSELNVNALLLGDSALYLCASSLAGTATNEKLFFGSGTQLSVL.

The chain uses TRBV7-9 and TRBJ1-1; D gene ambiguous. Trimming removed 5 bases at V and 1 base at J, with 8 bases between. The germline CDR1 and CDR2 sequences are SEHNR and FQNEAQ (reference sequence). This CDR3 contains 13 residues. The CDR3 coding sequence is TGTGCCAGCAGCATGGGTCAGAACACTGAAGCTTTCTTT. This gives the protein CASSMGQNTEAFF.

The J gene is TRBJ2-7, the V gene TRBV6-2 or TRBV6-3, with 9 positions matching TRBD2. Germline CDR1 MNHEY, CDR2 SVGEGT. The CDR3 runs to 18 residues. The J segment lost 2 bases and the V segment lost 6 bases, leaving 17 bases of the junction unmatched. The chain's CDR3 is CASSPLGSLAGTTYEQYF. DNA of the CDR3: TGTGCCAGCAGCCCATTGGGGTCTCTAGCGGGGACGACCTACGAGCAGTACTTC.

The V call is TRBV7-6, the J call TRBJ2-7; tentatively, D is TRBD1 or TRBD2 (5 bases each). The CDR3 totals 15 residues. Trimming shortened V by 3 bases and J by 7 bases, and 19 bases separated the two germline ends. CDR1 and CDR2 (germline): SGHVS, FNYEAQ. The CDR3 sequence: CASSFLGEGRKEQYF. The CDR3 nucleotides read TGTGCCAGCAGCTTTCTCGGTGAGGGACGAAAAGAGCAGTACTTC.

The V gene is TRBV12-3 or TRBV12-4, the J gene TRBJ1-5; D is possibly TRBD1 (5 bases). Deletions cut 6 bases from V and 9 bases from J, with 15 bases between. There are 13 residues in the CDR3. The DNA for the CDR3 is TGTGCCAGCAGCTCGGACACTTTTCGGCCCCAGCATTTT. It codes for CASSSDTFRPQHF.

The chain has TRBV2 and TRBJ2-5; TRBD2 is a possible D gene (5 bases). CDR1 and CDR2 (germline): SNHLY, FYNNEI. With 0 bases removed from V and 3 bases from J, the gap between germline ends came to 11 bases. This CDR3 spans 15 amino acids. The CDR3 region has the DNA TGTGCCAGCAGTGAAGCGACGGGGATAGAAGAGACCCAGTACTTC. Protein sequence: CASSEATGIEETQYF.

The V gene is TRBV11-2, the J gene TRBJ2-1; either TRBD1 or TRBD2 may supply D (5 bases each). V lost 5 bases and J 3 bases, leaving 17 bases between the germline ends. Germline lookup yields CDR1 SGHAT and CDR2 FQNNGV. The CDR3 covers 16 residues. DNA for the CDR3: TGTGCCAGCAGCCCGGGAAGGGGTTCGAGCTACAATGAGCAGTTCTTC. The encoded protein is CASSPGRGSSYNEQFF.

This chain connects TRBV6-5 to TRBJ1-2; 7 bases match TRBD1. From germline, CDR1 is MNHEY and CDR2 SVGAGI. CDR3 length equals 16 residues. V trimming: 0 bases; J trimming: 0 bases; junction bases outside the gene matches: 4. DNA of the CDR3: TGTGCCAGCAGTTACTCTACAGGGGAGGCTAACTATGGCTACACCTTC. Protein product: CASSYSTGEANYGYTF.

V gene TRBV7-3 combines with J gene TRBJ1-2, with D perhaps matching TRBD1 (6 bases). With 0 bases removed from V and 0 bases from J, the gap between germline ends came to 8 bases. Germline V lookup: CDR1 SGHTA, CDR2 FQGTGA. There are 15 residues in the CDR3. The CDR3, as DNA: TGTGCCAGCAGCTTAACGGACAGTGCTAACTATGGCTACACCTTC. Protein product: CASSLTDSANYGYTF. Based on the CDR3 plus reference TRBV7-3 and TRBJ1-2, the full variable domain is GAGVSQTPSNKVTEKGKYVELRCDPISGHTALYWYRQSLGQGPEFLIYFQGTGAADDSGLPNDRFFAVRPEGSVSTLKIQRTERGDSAVYLCASSLTDSANYGYTFGSGTRLTVV.

The chain has TRBV14 and TRBJ1-5; D gene uncertain. Trimming left V 1 base short and J 0 bases short, with 1 base between. The CDR3 sequence is 13 residues long. Germline-derived CDR1 and CDR2 are SGHDN and FVKESK. CDR3 nucleotides: TGTGCCAGCAGCCAAGGTAGCAATCAGCCCCAGCATTTT. It is translated as CASSQGSNQPQHF.

The chain is built from TRBV10-3 and TRBJ2-1; 8 bases line up with TRBD1. From germline, CDR1 is ENHRY and CDR2 SYGVKD. The CDR3 has 14 amino acids. V dropped 8 bases and J dropped 6; count of bases not matched to a gene: 9. The CDR3 loop reads CAIALGTGRNEQFF. CDR3 nucleotides: TGTGCCATCGCGTTGGGGACAGGTCGCAATGAGCAGTTCTTC.

This clone was seen a few times. The chain uses TRBV11-1 and TRBJ2-7, with 8 bases fitting TRBD1. Germline V gives CDR1 SGHAT, CDR2 FQDESV (reference sequence). This CDR3 has 15 amino acids. The V and J ends lost 3 bases and 5 bases, in that order; junction bases with no gene match: 9. CDR3 coding DNA: TGTGCCAGCAGCTTCAACCCAGGACAGGGTGACGAGCAGTACTTC. Its protein product is CASSFNPGQGDEQYF.

This rearrangement joins TRBV9 to TRBJ2-1, with 7 bases lining up with TRBD2. V lost 3 bases and J lost 4; bases outside the gene matches: 10. The germline V gene encodes CDR1 SGDLS and CDR2 YYNGEE. CDR3 length equals 16 residues. CDR3 bases: TGTGCCAGCAGCGATGGGTCTAGCGGACTTTACAATGAGCAGTTCTTC. Translating gives CASSDGSSGLYNEQFF.